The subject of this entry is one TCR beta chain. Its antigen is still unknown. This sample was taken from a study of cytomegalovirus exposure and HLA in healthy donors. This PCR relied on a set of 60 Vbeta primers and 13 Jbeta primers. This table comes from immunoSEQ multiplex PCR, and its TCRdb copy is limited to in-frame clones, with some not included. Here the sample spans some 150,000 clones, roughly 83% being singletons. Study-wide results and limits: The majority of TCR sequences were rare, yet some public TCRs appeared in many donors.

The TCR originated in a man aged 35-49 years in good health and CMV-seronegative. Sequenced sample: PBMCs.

CDR3 DNA: TGTGCCAGCAGCCCTACAGGGAGAGAAGCTTTCTTT. Its protein product is CASSPTGREAFF. The V and J genes are TRBV9 and TRBJ1-1; tentatively, D is TRBD1 (6 bases). This CDR3 has 12 residues. Trimming removed 4 bases from V and 8 bases from J, with 12 bases in between. The germline CDR1 and CDR2 sequences are SGDLS and YYNGEE.